These 8 T cell receptor beta chains originate from one sample sequenced in a study of identical twins. Using its own MiXCR run on the 5' RACE reads, TCRdb lists one record per CDR3 protein. The sample carries 230,000 or so distinct CDR3 sequences, roughly 8.7% recorded once. The same data also contributed to another study, on yellow fever vaccine responses in identical twins.

The sample was CD8+ T cells sorted from blood. The origin of the receptors is a woman under 30 in good health.

This clonotype was seen a handful of times. The chain uses TRBV12-3 or TRBV12-4 and TRBJ1-2, with 9 bases aligning to TRBD1. This CDR3 contains 16 residues. J gave up 3 bases and V 4 bases, and 9 bases lay outside the gene matches. Written as DNA, the CDR3 is TGTGCCAGCAGTTCCTCCTACCGGGACAGGGACTATGGCTACACCTTC. Residues: CASSSSYRDRDYGYTF.

This clonotype turned up a few times. One junction end does not reproduce the germline sequence, and a read error may be involved. J is TRBJ1-2 and V is TRBV7-9; 7 positions match TRBD1. The CDR3 contains 15 residues. Germline CDR1 SEHNR, CDR2 FQNEAQ (reference sequence). DNA of the CDR3: TGTGCCAGTAGCTCTCCACAGGGGACTAACTATGGCTACACCTTC. It encodes CASSSPQGTNYGYTF.

This clonotype was counted a few times. The CDR3 nucleotides read TGCGCCAGCAGCCTAGGAGACGGCACAGATACGCAGTATTTT. Protein: CASSLGDGTDTQYF. The V gene is TRBV4-1, the J gene TRBJ2-3; no definite D call. The V end was cut by 4 bases, the J end by 1 base, with 9 bases between. The CDR3 extends over 14 amino acids. The germline CDR1 and CDR2 sequences are MGHRA and YSYEKL.

For this clonotype: The CDR3 ends on some other residue instead of the conserved phenylalanine or tryptophan, so this is likely a read error. Because the CDR3's place on the DNA is in doubt, the DNA is left out and the CDR3 is given as listed by TCRdb. The chain recombines TRBV10-2 with TRBJ1-1; the tabulated D call, TRBD1, remains unverified against the DNA. CDR1 is WSHSY, CDR2 SAAADI, per germline. Termini included, the CDR3 measures 12 amino acids. CDR3 sequence reads: CASSDAPSEVAI.

This clonotype was observed many times. The chain employs TRBV7-8 and TRBJ2-1; 11 bases fit TRBD2. Trimming at V came to 4 bases and at J to 4 bases, leaving 3 bases not matched to a gene. The CDR3 consists of 15 residues. Germline CDR1 is SGHVS and CDR2 is FQNEAQ. The CDR3 coding sequence is TGTGCCAGCAGCTCCACTAGCGGGAGATACAATGAGCAGTTCTTC. Amino acid sequence: CASSSTSGRYNEQFF.

There are a few counts of this clonotype. Likely a read error: the CDR3 ends without its conserved phenylalanine or tryptophan. No DNA is shown, since the ends of the CDR3 on it are uncertain; the CDR3 is the one TCRdb lists. V and J are TRBV5-6 and TRBJ2-5; TRBD1 is taken as the D call from the table, unchecked against the DNA. Per germline, CDR1 SGHDT and CDR2 YYEEEE. The CDR3 length equals 13 residues, ends included. Here the CDR3 reads CASSSWDSLSSGL.

This chain uses TRBV18 with TRBJ2-7; D is undetermined. Germline lookup yields CDR1 KGHSH and CDR2 LQKENI. The ends were cut back, 0 bases at V and 2 bases at J, with 8 bases in the middle. CDR3 length: 14 residues. DNA for the CDR3: TGTGCCAGCTCACCACCGGCGGCACCCTACGAGCAGTACTTC. Amino acid sequence: CASSPPAAPYEQYF.

This clonotype was counted between two and nine times. CDR3 bases: TGCAGCGTGGGCCTGGCGGGGGATTACAATGAGCAGTTCTTC. This codes for CSVGLAGDYNEQFF. V and J are TRBV29-1 and TRBJ2-1; 7 nucleotides align to TRBD2. The V gene's germline CDR1 is SQVTM and CDR2 ANQGSEA. This CDR3 has 14 amino acids. V gave up 6 bases and J gave up 4 bases; unmatched junction bases: 9.